This T cell receptor beta chain was recorded in a study of cytotoxic CD8 clonotypes in ibrutinib-treated CLL. Notes on the study in general: Different sampling times were used for sustained-remission and progressing patients. Rare overall, public clonotypes shrank or held steady under therapy.

Germline V gene lookup returns CDR1 LGHNA and CDR2 YNFKEQ. This CDR3 spans 17 amino acids. V lost 3 bases and J 0 bases, leaving 18 bases between the germline ends. A few counts support this clone. Its target is not known. This table comes from immunoSEQ multiplex PCR, and its TCRdb copy is limited to in-frame clones, with some not included. This sample carries 150,000 or so clones, roughly 80% of them seen once, and the ten largest clones take 28%. The receptor was isolated from a human donor with chronic lymphocytic leukemia. The specimen comprised PBMCs, sampled after 12 months of ibrutinib treatment. This chain uses TRBV4-2 with TRBJ2-7; D is possibly TRBD1 (5 bases). CDR3 bases: TGTGCCAGCAGCCACCCCTTTACAGGCCAATACTCCTACGAGCAGTACTTC. This encodes CASSHPFTGQYSYEQYF.